One and the same sample provided the 4 T cell receptor beta chains below, sequenced in a study of blood T cell dynamics during melanoma immunotherapy. Sequenced by immunoSEQ multiplex PCR; TCRdb stores in-frame clones only, minus some. The sample has roughly 20,000 clones, approximately 90% seen once. The time point is: week 3, after first cycle of checkpoint inhibitor. Specimen: blood, collected from a patient treated with checkpoint blockade. The receptors originated from a human donor with melanoma.

V and J are TRBV19 and TRBJ2-6; D unresolved. V was clipped by 3 bases and J by 4 bases, with 10 bases between them. The CDR3 length is 15 residues. Germline lookup yields CDR1 LNHDA and CDR2 SQIVND (reference sequence). Here the CDR3 DNA reads TGTGCCAGTAGTATCCCCCTCGCCGGGGCCAACGTCCTGACTTTC. Its protein is CASSIPLAGANVLTF.

V is TRBV18 and J is TRBJ2-7, with 9 bases fitting TRBD1. This CDR3 has 14 amino acids. Germline loops: CDR1 KGHSH, CDR2 LQKENI. V lost 6 bases and J lost 1; bases outside the gene matches: 4. The CDR3 loop reads CASSRDRASYEQYF. The CDR3 region has the DNA TGTGCCAGCTCCCGGGACAGGGCGTCCTACGAGCAGTACTTC.

The genes are TRBV9 and TRBJ2-6, with 8 bases aligning to TRBD1. Germline assignment: CDR1 SGDLS and CDR2 YYNGEE. The CDR3 totals 16 residues. Trimming took 2 bases from V and 0 from J; bases not matched to a gene: 1. CDR3 amino acids: CASSVGQGSGANVLTF. The CDR3 DNA is TGTGCCAGCAGCGTCGGACAGGGCTCTGGGGCCAACGTCCTGACTTTC. Full variable domain (remainder filled in from reference TRBV9 and TRBJ2-6): DSGVTQTPKHLITATGQRVTLRCSPRSGDLSVYWYQQSLDQGLQFLIQYYNGEERAKGNILERFSAQQFPDLHSELNLSSLELGDSALYFCASSVGQGSGANVLTFGAGSRLTVL.

The gene calls are TRBV18 and TRBJ1-1, with 9 positions matching TRBD1. This CDR3 region has 13 residues. Losses at the gene ends were 7 bases for V and 3 bases for J; bases not matched to a gene: 3. From germline, CDR1 is KGHSH and CDR2 LQKENI. The CDR3: CASLQGAHTEAFF. The DNA for the CDR3 is TGTGCCAGCTTACAGGGGGCCCACACTGAAGCTTTCTTT.